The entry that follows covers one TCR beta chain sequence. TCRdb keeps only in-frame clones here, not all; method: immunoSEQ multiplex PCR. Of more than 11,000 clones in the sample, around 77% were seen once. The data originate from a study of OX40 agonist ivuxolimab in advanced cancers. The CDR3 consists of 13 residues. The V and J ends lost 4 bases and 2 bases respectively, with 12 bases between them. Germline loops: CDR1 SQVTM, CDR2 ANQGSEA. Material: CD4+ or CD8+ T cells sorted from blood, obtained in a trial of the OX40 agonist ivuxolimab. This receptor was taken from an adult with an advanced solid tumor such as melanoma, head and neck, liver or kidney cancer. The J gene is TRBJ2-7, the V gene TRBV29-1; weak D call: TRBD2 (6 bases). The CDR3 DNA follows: TGCAGCGTTGGATTTAGCGGTACCTACGAGCAGTACTTC. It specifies CSVGFSGTYEQYF.